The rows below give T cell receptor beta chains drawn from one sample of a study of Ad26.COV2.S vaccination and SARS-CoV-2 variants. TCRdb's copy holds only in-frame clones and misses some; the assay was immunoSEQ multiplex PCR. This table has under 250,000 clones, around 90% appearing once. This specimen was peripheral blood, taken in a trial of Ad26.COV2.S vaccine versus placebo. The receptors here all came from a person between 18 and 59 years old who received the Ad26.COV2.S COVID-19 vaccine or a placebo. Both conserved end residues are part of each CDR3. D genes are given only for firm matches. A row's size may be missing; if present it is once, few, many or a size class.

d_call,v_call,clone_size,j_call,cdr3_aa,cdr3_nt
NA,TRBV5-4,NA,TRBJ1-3,CASQSPHSGNTIYF,TGTGCCAGTCAGTCTCCACACTCTGGAAACACCATATATTTT
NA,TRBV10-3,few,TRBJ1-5,CAISESNAGSQPQHF,TGTGCCATCAGTGAAAGTAATGCAGGGTCTCAGCCCCAGCATTTT
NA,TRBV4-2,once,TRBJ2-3,CASSQLGQITDTQYF,TGTGCCAGCAGCCAACTAGGACAGATCACAGATACGCAGTATTTT
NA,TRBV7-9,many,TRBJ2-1,CASSSGLDSHFNEQFF,TGTGCCAGCAGCTCCGGGTTGGACAGCCACTTCAATGAGCAGTTCTTC
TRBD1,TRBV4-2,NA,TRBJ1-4,CASSHIQGTGSEKLFF,TGTGCCAGCAGCCACATTCAAGGGACAGGGTCTGAAAAACTGTTTTTT
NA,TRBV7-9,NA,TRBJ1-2,CASSWGGVHKNGDYGYTF,TGTGCCAGCAGCTGGGGGGGCGTACATAAGAATGGTGACTATGGCTACACCTTC
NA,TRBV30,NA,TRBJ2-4,CAWSVRLKAKNIQYF,TGTGCCTGGAGTGTACGGCTAAAAGCCAAAAACATTCAGTACTTC
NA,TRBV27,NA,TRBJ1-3,CASSFRGRGSGNTIYF,TGTGCCAGCAGTTTTCGAGGAAGGGGATCTGGAAACACCATATATTTT
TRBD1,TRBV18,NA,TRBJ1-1,CASSPGQGNTEAFF,TGTGCCAGCTCCCCGGGACAGGGAAACACTGAAGCTTTCTTT
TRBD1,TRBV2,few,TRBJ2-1,CASNYRQGYNEQFF,TGTGCCAGCAACTACCGACAGGGCTACAATGAGCAGTTCTTC
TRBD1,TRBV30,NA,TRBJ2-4,CAWSLHPWDRGFPKNIQYF,TGTGCCTGGAGTCTCCATCCTTGGGACAGGGGATTCCCCAAAAACATTCAGTACTTC
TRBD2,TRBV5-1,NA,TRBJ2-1,CASTEVAGGPHEQFF,TGCGCCAGCACTGAAGTAGCGGGAGGGCCCCATGAGCAGTTCTTC
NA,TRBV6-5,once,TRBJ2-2,CASSTDWTGELFF,TGTGCCAGCAGTACCGACTGGACCGGGGAGCTGTTTTTT
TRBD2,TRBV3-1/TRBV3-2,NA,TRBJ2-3,CASSRRTGSGGALDTQYF,TGTGCCAGCAGCCGCCGTACCGGGAGCGGGGGGGCCCTTGATACGCAGTATTTT
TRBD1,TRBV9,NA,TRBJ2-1,CASSVVGTGEGEQFF,TGTGCCAGCAGCGTAGTAGGGACAGGGGAAGGCGAGCAGTTCTTC
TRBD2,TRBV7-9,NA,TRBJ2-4,CASSLEDRGGRAKNIQYF,TGTGCCAGCAGCTTAGAGGATCGGGGGGGCCGAGCCAAAAACATTCAGTACTTC
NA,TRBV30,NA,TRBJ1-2,CAWSVRRKGANYGYTF,TGTGCCTGGAGTGTACGGAGGAAAGGGGCTAACTATGGCTACACCTTC
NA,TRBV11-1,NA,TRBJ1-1,CASSLNRNKAFF,TGTGCCAGCAGCTTAAACAGGAATAAAGCTTTCTTT
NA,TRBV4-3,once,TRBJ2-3,CASSQDKWGADTQYF,TGCGCCAGCAGCCAAGATAAATGGGGCGCAGATACGCAGTATTTT
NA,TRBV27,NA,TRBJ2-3,CASSLSPTGPNTDTQYF,TGTGCCAGCAGTTTATCTCCGACAGGCCCTAACACAGATACGCAGTATTTT
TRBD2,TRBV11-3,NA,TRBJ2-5,CASSVGASGWETQYF,TGTGCCAGCAGCGTTGGGGCTAGCGGGTGGGAGACCCAGTACTTC
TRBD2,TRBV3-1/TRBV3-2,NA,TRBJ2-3,CASSPGLASTDTQYF,TGTGCCAGCAGCCCGGGACTAGCCAGCACAGATACGCAGTATTTT
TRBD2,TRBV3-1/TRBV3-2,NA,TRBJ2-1,CASSQAGGSGNEQFF,TGTGCCAGCAGCCAAGCGGGAGGATCCGGCAATGAGCAGTTCTTC
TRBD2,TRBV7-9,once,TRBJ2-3,CASSRSGGHTDTQYF,TGTGCCAGCAGCCGTAGCGGGGGGCACACAGATACGCAGTATTTT
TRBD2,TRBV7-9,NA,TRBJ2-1,CASSSGLAWNEQFF,TGTGCCAGCAGCTCGGGACTAGCGTGGAATGAGCAGTTCTTC
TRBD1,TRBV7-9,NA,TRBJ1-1,CASSIGQGNTEAFF,TGTGCCAGCAGCATAGGACAGGGAAACACTGAAGCTTTCTTT
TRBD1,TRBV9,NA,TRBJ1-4,CASSGRGRGGEKLFF,TGTGCCAGCAGCGGAAGGGGGCGCGGAGGTGAAAAACTGTTTTTT
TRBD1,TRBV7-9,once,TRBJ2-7,CASSPRLTGNYEQYF,TGTGCCAGCAGCCCCCGACTGACAGGGAACTACGAGCAGTACTTC
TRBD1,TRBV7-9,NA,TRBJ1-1,CASSPGQGTEAFF,TGTGCCAGCAGCCCGGGACAGGGAACTGAAGCTTTCTTT
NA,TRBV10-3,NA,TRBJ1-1,CAISESPVNTEAFF,TGTGCCATCAGTGAGTCGCCGGTGAACACTGAAGCTTTCTTT
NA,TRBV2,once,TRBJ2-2,CASGSRQRSTGELFF,TGTGCCAGCGGGTCCCGACAGCGTAGCACCGGGGAGCTGTTTTTT
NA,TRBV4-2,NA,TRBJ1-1,CASSQVVVNTEAFF,TGTGCCAGCAGCCAAGTTGTGGTGAACACTGAAGCTTTCTTT
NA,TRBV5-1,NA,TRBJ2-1,CASSLGQSRSYNEQFF,TGCGCCAGCAGCTTGGGGCAGTCTCGCTCCTACAATGAGCAGTTCTTC
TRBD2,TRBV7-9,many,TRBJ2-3,CAPARYSGGSTDTQYF,TGTGCCCCTGCCCGTTATAGCGGGGGTAGCACAGATACGCAGTATTTT
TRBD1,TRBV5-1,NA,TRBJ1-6,CASNPDRGPLHF,TGCGCCAGCAACCCCGACAGGGGACCCCTCCACTTT
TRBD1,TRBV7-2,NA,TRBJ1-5,CASSLGGQGRRSNQPQHF,TGTGCCAGCAGCTTAGGAGGACAGGGACGGAGGAGCAATCAGCCCCAGCATTTT
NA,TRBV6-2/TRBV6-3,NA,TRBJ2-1,CASSLKGDGRLYNEQFF,TGTGCCAGCAGTCTCAAAGGCGATGGGAGATTGTACAATGAGCAGTTCTTC
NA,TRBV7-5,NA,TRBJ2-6,CARSLSVCSVLTF,TGTGCCAGAAGCTTATCCGTCTGTTCCGTCCTGACTTTC
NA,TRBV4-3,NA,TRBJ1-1,CASSQDQVGMGTEAFF,TGCGCCAGCAGCCAAGATCAGGTAGGGATGGGGACTGAAGCTTTCTTT
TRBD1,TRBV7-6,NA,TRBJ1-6,CASSSGQDNSPLHF,TGTGCCAGCAGCTCTGGACAGGATAATTCACCCCTCCACTTT
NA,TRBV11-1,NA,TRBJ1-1,CASSVRFSGIYTEAFF,TGTGCCAGCAGCGTACGATTTAGTGGTATTTACACTGAAGCTTTCTTT
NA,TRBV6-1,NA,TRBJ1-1,CASSADLYSARLNTEAFF,TGTGCCAGCAGTGCTGACCTATACAGCGCCAGACTGAACACTGAAGCTTTCTTT
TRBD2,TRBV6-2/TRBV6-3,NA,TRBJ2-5,CASSYSTGGPFETQYF,TGTGCCAGCAGTTACTCGACGGGAGGACCCTTTGAGACCCAGTACTTC
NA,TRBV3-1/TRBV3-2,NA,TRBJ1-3,CASSQVRGPGNTIYF,TGTGCCAGCAGCCAAGTGCGGGGTCCTGGAAACACCATATATTTT
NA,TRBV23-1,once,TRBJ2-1,CASSRPVANEQFF,TGCGCCAGCAGTCGGCCGGTCGCAAATGAGCAGTTCTTC
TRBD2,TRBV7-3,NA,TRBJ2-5,CASSRSGTSGGAYQETQYF,TGCGCCAGCAGCCGAAGCGGGACTAGCGGGGGGGCGTACCAAGAGACCCAGTACTTC
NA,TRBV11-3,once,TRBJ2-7,CASSLDRSHEQYF,TGTGCCAGCAGCTTAGACCGGAGCCACGAGCAGTACTTC
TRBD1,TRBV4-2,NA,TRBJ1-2,CASSQDTYRGLNYGYTF,TGTGCCAGCAGCCAAGATACTTATAGGGGGCTAAACTATGGCTACACCTTC
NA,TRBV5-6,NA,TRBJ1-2,CASSLGQITFYGYTF,TGTGCCAGCAGCTTGGGACAGATAACGTTCTATGGCTACACCTTC
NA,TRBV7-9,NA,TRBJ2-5,CASSFLAFQETQYF,TGTGCCAGCAGCTTTCTGGCGTTCCAAGAGACCCAGTACTTC
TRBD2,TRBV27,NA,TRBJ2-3,CASSSNRWEGPDTQYF,TGTGCCAGCAGTTCGAATAGGTGGGAGGGCCCAGATACGCAGTATTTT
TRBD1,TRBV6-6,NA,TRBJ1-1,CASSGYRGRTEAFF,TGTGCCAGCAGTGGATACAGGGGTCGCACTGAAGCTTTCTTT
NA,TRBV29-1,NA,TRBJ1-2,CSVHQGYGYTF,TGCAGCGTTCACCAGGGGTATGGCTACACCTTC
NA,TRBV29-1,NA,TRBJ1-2,CSVVSDSGYGYTF,TGCAGCGTTGTATCGGACAGCGGCTATGGCTACACCTTC
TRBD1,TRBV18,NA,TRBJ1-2,CASSFQDRDGYTF,TGTGCCAGCTCATTCCAGGACAGGGATGGCTACACCTTC
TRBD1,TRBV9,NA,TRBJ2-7,CASSRQGRYEQYF,TGTGCCAGCAGTCGACAGGGTCGCTACGAGCAGTACTTC
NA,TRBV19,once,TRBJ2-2,CASSMFRTGELFF,TGTGCCAGTAGTATGTTCCGTACCGGGGAGCTGTTTTTT
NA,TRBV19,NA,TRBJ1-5,CASSWREGNQPQHF,TGTGCCAGTAGTTGGAGGGAGGGGAATCAGCCCCAGCATTTT